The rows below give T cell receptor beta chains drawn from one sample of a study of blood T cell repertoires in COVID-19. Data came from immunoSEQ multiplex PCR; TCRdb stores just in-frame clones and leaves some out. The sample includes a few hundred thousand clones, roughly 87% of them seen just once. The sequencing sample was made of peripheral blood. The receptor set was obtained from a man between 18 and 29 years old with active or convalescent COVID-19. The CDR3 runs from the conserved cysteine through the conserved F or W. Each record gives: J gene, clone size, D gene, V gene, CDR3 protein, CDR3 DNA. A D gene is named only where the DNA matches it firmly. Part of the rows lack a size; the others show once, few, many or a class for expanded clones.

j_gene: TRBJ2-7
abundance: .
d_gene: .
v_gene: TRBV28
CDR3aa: CASSFEGYSYEQYF
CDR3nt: TGTGCCAGCAGTTTCGAGGGATACTCCTACGAGCAGTACTTC

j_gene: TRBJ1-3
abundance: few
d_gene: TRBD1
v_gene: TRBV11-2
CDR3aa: CADDERTGGSGNTIYF
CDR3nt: TGTGCCGACGATGAAAGAACAGGGGGCTCTGGAAACACCATATATTTT

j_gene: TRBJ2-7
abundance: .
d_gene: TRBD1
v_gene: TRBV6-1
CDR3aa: CASSEDPIRQGFFSYEQYF
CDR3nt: TGTGCCAGCAGTGAAGATCCTATAAGACAGGGTTTTTTCTCCTACGAGCAGTACTTC

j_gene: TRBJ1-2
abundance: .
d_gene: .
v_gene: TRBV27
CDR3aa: CASSFSGPNYGYTF
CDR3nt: TGTGCCAGCAGTTTCAGCGGGCCCAACTATGGCTACACCTTC

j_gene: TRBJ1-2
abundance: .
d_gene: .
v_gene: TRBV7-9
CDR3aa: CASSFAGADYGYTF
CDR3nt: TGTGCCAGCAGCTTTGCGGGGGCTGACTATGGCTACACCTTC

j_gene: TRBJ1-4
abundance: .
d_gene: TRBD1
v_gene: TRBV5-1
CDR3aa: CASSFGTGVGGEKLFF
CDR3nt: TGCGCCAGCAGCTTTGGGACAGGGGTAGGGGGAGAAAAACTGTTTTTT

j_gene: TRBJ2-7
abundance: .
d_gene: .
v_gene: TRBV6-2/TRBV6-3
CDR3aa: CASSSLLYEQYF
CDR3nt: TGTGCCAGCAGTTCCCTCCTCTACGAGCAGTACTTC

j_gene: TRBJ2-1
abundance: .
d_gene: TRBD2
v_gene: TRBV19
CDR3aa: CATSLAGGSEQFF
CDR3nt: TGTGCCACCTCACTAGCGGGGGGTAGTGAGCAGTTCTTC

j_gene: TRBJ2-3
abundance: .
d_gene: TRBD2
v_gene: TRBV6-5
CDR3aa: CASSFLLRGSTDTQYF
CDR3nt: TGTGCCAGCAGTTTTCTCTTGCGGGGGAGCACAGATACGCAGTATTTT

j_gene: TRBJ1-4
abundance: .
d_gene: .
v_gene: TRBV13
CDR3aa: CASSLEGSREKLFF
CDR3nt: TGTGCCAGCAGCTTGGAGGGGTCTCGGGAAAAACTGTTTTTT

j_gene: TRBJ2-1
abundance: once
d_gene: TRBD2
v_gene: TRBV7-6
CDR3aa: CASSYRDYPYNEQFF
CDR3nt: TGTGCCAGCAGCTACCGGGACTACCCCTACAATGAGCAGTTCTTC

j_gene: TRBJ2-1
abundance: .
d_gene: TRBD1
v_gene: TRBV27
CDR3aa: CASSLYVGGLYNEQFF
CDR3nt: TGTGCCAGCAGTTTATATGTAGGGGGCTTATACAATGAGCAGTTCTTC